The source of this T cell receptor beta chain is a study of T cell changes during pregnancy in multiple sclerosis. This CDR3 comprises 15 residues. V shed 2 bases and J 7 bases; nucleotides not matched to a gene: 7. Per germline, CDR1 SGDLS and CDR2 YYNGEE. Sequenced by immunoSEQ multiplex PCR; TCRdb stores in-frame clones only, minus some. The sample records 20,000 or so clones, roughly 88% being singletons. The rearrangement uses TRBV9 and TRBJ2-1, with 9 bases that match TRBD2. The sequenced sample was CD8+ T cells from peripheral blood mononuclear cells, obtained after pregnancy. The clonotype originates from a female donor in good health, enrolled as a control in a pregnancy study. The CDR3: CASSVSGGEINEQFF. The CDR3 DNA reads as TGTGCCAGCAGCGTTAGCGGGGGAGAGATTAATGAGCAGTTCTTC.